Listed below are T cell receptor beta chains from one sample, sequenced in a study of shared T cell receptors in the human thymus. Repertoires were generated with immunoSEQ multiplex PCR, while TCRdb's copy carries only in-frame clones and drops some. The data show about 380,000 clones, just under 95% seen once. Sequencing was done on a sample of thymocytes. These receptors all come from a human donor. The CDR3 runs from the conserved cysteine through the conserved F or W. Each record gives: V gene, clone size, D gene, J gene, CDR3 DNA, CDR3 protein. A D gene is named only where the DNA matches it firmly. For some rows the clone size is stated as once, few or many, or as a class when expanded; others skip it.

v_gene: TRBV5-1; abundance: NA; d_gene: NA; j_gene: TRBJ2-3; CDR3nt: TGCGCCAGCAGCCTATTACTGCCCATTGATACGCAGTATTTT; CDR3aa: CASSLLLPIDTQYF
v_gene: TRBV18; abundance: NA; d_gene: NA; j_gene: TRBJ1-2; CDR3nt: TGTGCCAGCTCACCACCGAGGGGGGTATCAGGCTATGGCTACACCTTC; CDR3aa: CASSPPRGVSGYGYTF
v_gene: TRBV15; abundance: NA; d_gene: TRBD2; j_gene: TRBJ2-3; CDR3nt: TGTGCCACCAGCAGAGGGAGAGCGGGAGGGCCAACAGATACGCAGTATTTT; CDR3aa: CATSRGRAGGPTDTQYF
v_gene: TRBV4-2; abundance: NA; d_gene: TRBD2; j_gene: TRBJ2-2; CDR3nt: TGTGCCAGCAGGCTTTCTCCGGGACTAGCAAACACCGGGGAGCTGTTTTTT; CDR3aa: CASRLSPGLANTGELFF
v_gene: TRBV14; abundance: NA; d_gene: TRBD2; j_gene: TRBJ2-1; CDR3nt: TGTGCCAGCAGCCAAGATCGAGAACTAGCGAATTCCTACAATGAGCAGTTCTTC; CDR3aa: CASSQDRELANSYNEQFF
v_gene: TRBV6-7; abundance: few; d_gene: NA; j_gene: TRBJ2-4; CDR3nt: TGTGCCAGCAGGTGCACACTAGCCAAAAACATTCAGTACTTC; CDR3aa: CASRCTLAKNIQYF
v_gene: TRBV28; abundance: NA; d_gene: NA; j_gene: TRBJ2-7; CDR3nt: TGTGCCAGCAGTTCGCCTGGCAGCTACGAGCAGTACTTC; CDR3aa: CASSSPGSYEQYF
v_gene: TRBV28; abundance: NA; d_gene: TRBD1; j_gene: TRBJ1-3; CDR3nt: TGTGCCAGCAGTCTTCAGGGGGTCACGGGAAACACCATATATTTT; CDR3aa: CASSLQGVTGNTIYF
v_gene: TRBV28; abundance: NA; d_gene: NA; j_gene: TRBJ1-5; CDR3nt: TGTGCCAGCAGCCATCGGGGGAGCAATCAGCCCCAGCATTTT; CDR3aa: CASSHRGSNQPQHF
v_gene: TRBV4-2; abundance: NA; d_gene: TRBD2; j_gene: TRBJ2-7; CDR3nt: TGTGCCAGCAGCCAAGGGGGGGAGGGCTACGAGCAGTACTTC; CDR3aa: CASSQGGEGYEQYF
v_gene: TRBV7-2; abundance: NA; d_gene: TRBD2; j_gene: TRBJ2-7; CDR3nt: TGTGCCAGCAGAGATCGGACTAGCGGGAGCGAGCAGTACTTC; CDR3aa: CASRDRTSGSEQYF
v_gene: TRBV9; abundance: NA; d_gene: TRBD1; j_gene: TRBJ1-2; CDR3nt: TGTGCCAGCAGCCTCCCTGGACAGGGGTCGTCTAACTATGGCTACACCTTC; CDR3aa: CASSLPGQGSSNYGYTF
v_gene: TRBV29-1; abundance: NA; d_gene: NA; j_gene: TRBJ2-1; CDR3nt: TGCAGCGTTGGGCGGACTCGGAATGAGCAGTTCTTC; CDR3aa: CSVGRTRNEQFF
v_gene: TRBV27; abundance: NA; d_gene: NA; j_gene: TRBJ1-1; CDR3nt: TGTGCCAGCAGTTTTGGGGGGCGGGTAGGTACTGAAGCTTTCTTT; CDR3aa: CASSFGGRVGTEAFF
v_gene: TRBV9; abundance: once; d_gene: TRBD1; j_gene: TRBJ2-5; CDR3nt: TGTGCCAGCAGCGGAGAAGACAGGGAAAAGAAGACCCAGTACTTC; CDR3aa: CASSGEDREKKTQYF
v_gene: TRBV5-5; abundance: NA; d_gene: NA; j_gene: TRBJ2-5; CDR3nt: TGTGCCAGCAGCTTGGCGGGTAGGACAAAGGGAGAGACCCAGTACTTC; CDR3aa: CASSLAGRTKGETQYF
v_gene: TRBV7-6; abundance: NA; d_gene: NA; j_gene: TRBJ2-1; CDR3nt: TGTGCCAGCAGCTTAGCACAGCTCTCCTACAATGAGCAGTTCTTC; CDR3aa: CASSLAQLSYNEQFF
v_gene: TRBV5-6; abundance: NA; d_gene: NA; j_gene: TRBJ2-7; CDR3nt: TGTGCCAGCAGCTTGAGGGGCAGGGCCTTCCCCTACGAGCAGTACTTC; CDR3aa: CASSLRGRAFPYEQYF
v_gene: TRBV2; abundance: once; d_gene: NA; j_gene: TRBJ1-2; CDR3nt: TGTGCCAGCAGTCCCTCTCCCCTCTATGGCTACACCTTC; CDR3aa: CASSPSPLYGYTF
v_gene: TRBV9; abundance: NA; d_gene: TRBD1; j_gene: TRBJ2-7; CDR3nt: TGTGCCAGCAGCGTCCGGATGGATGATAGGGGGCGGCAGTACTTC; CDR3aa: CASSVRMDDRGRQYF
v_gene: TRBV7-8; abundance: NA; d_gene: NA; j_gene: TRBJ2-5; CDR3nt: TGTGCCAGCAGCGGGGCAGAAGAGACCCAGTACTTC; CDR3aa: CASSGAEETQYF
v_gene: TRBV4-3; abundance: NA; d_gene: TRBD2; j_gene: TRBJ2-2; CDR3nt: TGCGCCAGCAGCCTTTCGTCTGTTCTAGCGGGGCCCACCGGGGAGCTGTTTTTT; CDR3aa: CASSLSSVLAGPTGELFF
v_gene: TRBV27; abundance: NA; d_gene: TRBD1; j_gene: TRBJ1-5; CDR3nt: TGTGCCAGCAGTAAACAGGGGTTTGGTCAGCCCCAGCATTTT; CDR3aa: CASSKQGFGQPQHF
v_gene: TRBV30; abundance: NA; d_gene: NA; j_gene: TRBJ2-2; CDR3nt: TGTGCCTGGAGTAGCGGGTACGCGAACACCGGGGAGCTGTTTTTT; CDR3aa: CAWSSGYANTGELFF
v_gene: TRBV4-3; abundance: NA; d_gene: NA; j_gene: TRBJ2-7; CDR3nt: TGCGCCAGCAGCCAAGGTCTCCGGGACATATATTACGAGCAGTACTTC; CDR3aa: CASSQGLRDIYYEQYF
v_gene: TRBV7-9; abundance: NA; d_gene: TRBD1; j_gene: TRBJ2-5; CDR3nt: TGTGCCAGCAGTCACCTATTCCGGGACAGCAAGCAAGAGACCCAGTACTTC; CDR3aa: CASSHLFRDSKQETQYF
v_gene: TRBV28; abundance: NA; d_gene: TRBD2; j_gene: TRBJ2-7; CDR3nt: TGTGCCAGTAGACCTATAGCGGGACATACCTACGAGCAGTACTTC; CDR3aa: CASRPIAGHTYEQYF
v_gene: TRBV15; abundance: NA; d_gene: TRBD2; j_gene: TRBJ2-1; CDR3nt: TGTGCCACCTGGAAAGGACTAGCGGGAGGTTGGTACAATGAGCAGTTCTTC; CDR3aa: CATWKGLAGGWYNEQFF
v_gene: TRBV4-2; abundance: NA; d_gene: NA; j_gene: TRBJ1-3; CDR3nt: TGTGCCAGCAGCCCGGGGTGGCAGGCCACTCTCGGAAACACCATATATTTT; CDR3aa: CASSPGWQATLGNTIYF
v_gene: TRBV15; abundance: NA; d_gene: NA; j_gene: TRBJ1-2; CDR3nt: TGTGCCACCAGCAGAGATTGGGGACAAGAAAACTATGGCTACACCTTC; CDR3aa: CATSRDWGQENYGYTF
v_gene: TRBV27; abundance: NA; d_gene: TRBD2; j_gene: TRBJ2-5; CDR3nt: TGTGCCAGCAGTTTATCGCTAGGTGGCGGGAGTAGGGGAGAGACCCAGTACTTC; CDR3aa: CASSLSLGGGSRGETQYF
v_gene: TRBV29-1; abundance: NA; d_gene: NA; j_gene: TRBJ1-1; CDR3nt: TGCAGCGTCGAAAGGGGCGCGGGCACTGAAGCTTTCTTT; CDR3aa: CSVERGAGTEAFF
v_gene: TRBV11-2; abundance: NA; d_gene: NA; j_gene: TRBJ2-3; CDR3nt: TGTGCCAGCAGCTTAGAACCGCAGGACCTCACAGATACGCAGTATTTT; CDR3aa: CASSLEPQDLTDTQYF
v_gene: TRBV28; abundance: once; d_gene: NA; j_gene: TRBJ2-7; CDR3nt: TGTGCCAGCAGTCCCCATAGTGGGATTAGGGTCTACGAGCAGTACTTC; CDR3aa: CASSPHSGIRVYEQYF
v_gene: TRBV28; abundance: NA; d_gene: NA; j_gene: TRBJ1-1; CDR3nt: TGTGCCAGCAGTCCGTGGGGCCACCCTAAGGGGAACACTGAAGCTTTCTTT; CDR3aa: CASSPWGHPKGNTEAFF
v_gene: TRBV19; abundance: once; d_gene: NA; j_gene: TRBJ2-7; CDR3nt: TGTGCCAGTAGTCCGCGGACTGTCGACCCAGCTCCTCTCCCCTACGAGCAGTACTTC; CDR3aa: CASSPRTVDPAPLPYEQYF
v_gene: TRBV19; abundance: NA; d_gene: NA; j_gene: TRBJ2-1; CDR3nt: TGTGCCAGTAGCGGGAGGGGGCGAGATAATGAGCAGTTCTTC; CDR3aa: CASSGRGRDNEQFF